A single sample gave rise to the 9 T cell receptor beta chains below, sequenced in a study of beta chain features in type 1 diabetes. Expressed TCRB transcripts were sequenced, since all the RNA that had been isolated was reverse transcribed. Sequencing used immunoSEQ multiplex PCR; TCRdb keeps in-frame clones, though not all of them. The table has about 330,000 clones, roughly 11% seen once. Sequenced sample: naive CD4+ T cells from blood. These receptors all stem from a woman in her thirties in good health.

This clone occurred a few times. The sample carries other DNA sequences with the same CDR3. V and J are TRBV7-2 and TRBJ1-5; D is perhaps TRBD1 (5 bases). Deletions cut 1 base from V and 4 bases from J, with 8 bases between. The germline gives CDR1 SGHTA, CDR2 FQGNSA. The CDR3 length is 14 residues. The CDR3 sequence is CASSLGGGNQPQHF. As DNA, the CDR3 is TGTGCCAGCAGCTTAGGCGGGGGAAATCAGCCCCAGCATTTT.

Notes on this clone: The sample carries other DNA sequences with the same CDR3. The V and J genes are TRBV5-1 and TRBJ2-3, with a weak D call TRBD2 (5 bases). V lost 0 bases to trimming and J lost 6 bases, with 5 bases between them. The CDR3 is 12 residues long. Germline V gene sequence: CDR1 SGHRS, CDR2 YFSETQ. The CDR3 region has the DNA TGCGCCAGCAGCTTGGTAGCGGATACGCAGTATTTT. Residues: CASSLVADTQYF.

Only a few counts were recorded for this clone. The chain recombines TRBV28 with TRBJ2-7; no firm D call. The CDR3 covers 16 residues. Germline V gene lookup returns CDR1 MDHEN and CDR2 SYDVKM. V lost 6 bases and J lost 4, with 22 bases in between. As DNA, the CDR3 is TGTGCCAGCAGCCCTCCCCTTCCGGGTTCACCTTACGAGCAGTACTTC. It specifies CASSPPLPGSPYEQYF.

This clone has a handful of counts. This chain connects TRBV7-6 to TRBJ2-3; D is undetermined. CDR3 length equals 15 residues. The V end lost 1 base, the J end lost 1 base, and 9 bases lay between the germline ends. CDR1 is SGHVS and CDR2 is FNYEAQ in the germline V gene. This CDR3 is CASSLGSGRTDTQYF. The CDR3 DNA is TGTGCCAGCAGCTTAGGATCAGGTCGCACAGATACGCAGTATTTT. The complete variable domain, with remaining parts taken from reference TRBV7-6 and TRBJ2-3, reads GAGVSQSPRYKVTKRGQDVALRCDPISGHVSLYWYRQALGQGPEFLTYFNYEAQQDKSGLPNDRFSAERPEGSISTLTIQRTEQRDSAMYRCASSLGSGRTDTQYFGPGTRLTVL.

This clone was picked up a small number of times. The rearrangement links TRBV6-6 to TRBJ2-1, with 11 positions matching TRBD2. This CDR3 region has 16 residues. After removal of 0 bases from V and 8 bases from J, the junction contained 6 bases not matched to a gene. Germline values: CDR1 MNHNY, CDR2 SVGAGI (reference sequence). The CDR3 DNA is TGTGCCAGCAGTTACTCCACTAGCGGGAGAAGTGATGAGCAGTTCTTC. Residues: CASSYSTSGRSDEQFF.

V usage is TRBV2 and J usage is TRBJ1-2; maybe TRBD1 (5 bases). The CDR3 contains 13 residues. V shed 8 bases and J shed 2 bases, with 12 bases lying between them. Germline loops: CDR1 SNHLY, CDR2 FYNNEI. In DNA, the CDR3 is TGTGCCAGCGAGAGACAGAGCAACTATGGCTACACCTTC. The encoded protein is CASERQSNYGYTF.

This clone has more than one count but fewer than ten. The rearrangement links TRBV9 to TRBJ1-5, with D hard to call. The germline gives CDR1 SGDLS, CDR2 YYNGEE. The CDR3 is 14 residues long. The V gene lost 0 bases and the J gene lost 2 bases, with 6 bases spanning the gap. The CDR3 DNA sequence: TGTGCCAGCAGCGTAGGGGGAGGCAATCAGCCCCAGCATTTT. Amino acid sequence: CASSVGGGNQPQHF.

The chain has TRBV7-2 and TRBJ2-1, with 9 bases that match TRBD2. This CDR3 has 15 amino acids. Germline trimming cut 1 base from V and 5 bases from J; bases unmatched to any gene: 3. CDR1 and CDR2 from the germline V gene are SGHTA and FQGNSA. The CDR3 DNA reads as TGTGCCAGCAGCTTAGGCCTAGCGGGGAACAATGAGCAGTTCTTC. Amino acids: CASSLGLAGNNEQFF.

The chain uses TRBV9 and TRBJ2-1, with 7 bases aligning to TRBD2. Trimming removed 4 bases from V and 9 bases from J; junction bases left unmatched: 13. Germline assignment: CDR1 SGDLS and CDR2 YYNGEE. This CDR3 comprises 15 residues. The CDR3 sequence is CASSILAERGGEQFF. CDR3 DNA sequence: TGTGCCAGCAGCATCCTAGCGGAAAGGGGTGGTGAGCAGTTCTTC.